These 18 T cell receptor beta chains were all obtained from the same sample, sequenced in a study of shared clonotypes between healthy human individuals. Method: immunoSEQ multiplex PCR; TCRdb's copy keeps in-frame clones and lacks some. The table has roughly 770,000 clones, 90% to 97% seen once. Cells designated naive CD8 were CD45RO-negative and were positively selected for CCR7, with terminally differentiated effector memory CD45RA+ cells excluded. Sequences were obtained from naive CD8+ T cells sorted from blood. These receptors were collected from a man aged 25-45 years in good health.

The rearrangement links TRBV2 to TRBJ1-2; the D is unclear. Looked up from germline, CDR1 is SNHLY and CDR2 is FYNNEI. This CDR3 region has 10 residues. Deletions cut 10 bases from V and 8 bases from J, with 11 bases between. CDR3 coding DNA: TGTGCCACCCCAACTAACGGCTACACCTTC. It yields the protein CATPTNGYTF.

J is TRBJ1-4 and V is TRBV7-9; maybe TRBD1 (6 bases). This CDR3 is 16 amino acids long. In germline, CDR1 is SEHNR, CDR2 FQNEAQ (reference sequence). Trimming cost V 1 base and J 6 bases, with 15 bases left between them. CDR3 nucleotide sequence: TGTGCCAGCAGCTTAGTATCCGGGGAGGGGGATGAAAAACTGTTTTTT. This sequence encodes CASSLVSGEGDEKLFF.

The chain links TRBV21-1 to TRBJ1-5. TRBV21-1 is a known pseudogene. The CDR3 runs to 15 residues. The CDR3 DNA reads as TGTGCCAGCAGCAACTACCGGGACGTAGATCAGCCCCAGCATTTT. This translates into CASSNYRDVDQPQHF.

This CDR3 reads CAISMGGLSYNEQFF. The DNA of the CDR3 is TGTGCCATCAGTATGGGGGGGCTCTCCTACAATGAGCAGTTCTTC. V is TRBV10-3 and J is TRBJ2-1; D perhaps matches TRBD2 (7 bases). CDR1 and CDR2 from the germline V gene are ENHRY and SYGVKD. CDR3 length: 15 residues. V lost 5 bases and J 0 bases, leaving 11 bases between the germline ends.

V usage is TRBV30 and J usage is TRBJ1-2; possible D gene TRBD1, 5 bases. The germline gives CDR1 GTSNPN, CDR2 SVGIG (reference sequence). The CDR3 is 12 amino acids. Trimming shortened V by 4 bases and J by 4 bases, and 10 bases separated the two germline ends. CDR3 in DNA: TGTGCCTGGAAGGGCGGGGGCTATGGCTACACCTTC. It yields the protein CAWKGGGYGYTF.

Of note for this clone: Within the sample, other DNA sequences also encode this same CDR3. The chain recombines TRBV9 with TRBJ2-3; a possible D gene is TRBD2 (5 bases). Trimming removed 7 bases at V and 5 bases at J, with 5 bases between. The CDR3 runs to 10 residues. CDR1 is SGDLS and CDR2 is YYNGEE in the germline V gene. This chain's CDR3 is CASGRDTQYF. In DNA, the CDR3 is TGTGCCAGCGGGAGAGATACGCAGTATTTT.

The chain has TRBV19 and TRBJ1-2, with TRBD1 identical over 8 bases. Per germline, CDR1 LNHDA and CDR2 SQIVND (reference sequence). The CDR3 length is 13 residues. J gave up 4 bases and V 5 bases, and 3 bases lay outside the gene matches. CDR3 nucleotide sequence: TGTGCCAGTAGTCCGACAGGGGTCTATGGCTACACCTTC. Translating gives CASSPTGVYGYTF. Looking up the rest from reference TRBV19 and TRBJ1-2 gives the full variable domain: DGGITQSPKYLFRKEGQNVTLSCEQNLNHDAMYWYRQDPGQGLRLIYYSQIVNDFQKGDIAEGYSVSREKKESFPLTVTSAQKNPTAFYLCASSPTGVYGYTFGSGTRLTVV.

The chain links TRBV7-9 to TRBJ2-1; D is possibly TRBD2 (5 bases). CDR3 length: 13 amino acids. Germline CDR1 is SEHNR and CDR2 is FQNEAQ (reference sequence). With 5 bases removed from V and 6 bases from J, the gap between germline ends came to 11 bases. CDR3 sequence reads: CASSAQRSNEQFF. CDR3 bases: TGTGCCAGCAGCGCCCAGCGGAGCAATGAGCAGTTCTTC.

The chain carries TRBV6-4 and TRBJ1-1, with D uncertain. The V gene lost 3 bases and the J gene lost 8 bases, with 10 bases spanning the gap. The CDR3 covers 12 residues. Looked up from germline, CDR1 is MRHNA and CDR2 is SNTAGT. The chain's CDR3 is CASSDKNSEAFF. CDR3 coding DNA: TGTGCCAGCAGTGATAAGAACAGCGAAGCTTTCTTT.

This chain connects TRBV2 to TRBJ1-1; D not resolved. The CDR3 length is 11 residues. The germline CDR1 and CDR2 sequences are SNHLY and FYNNEI. Trimming pared 3 bases from V and 5 bases from J, leaving 4 bases between. The CDR3 DNA reads TGTGCCAGCAGTGACAGTACTGAAGCTTTCTTT. Translation: CASSDSTEAFF.

Note on this clone: This same CDR3 is encoded by further DNA sequences in the sample. The chain couples TRBV27 to TRBJ2-7; D uncertain. The CDR3 extends over 12 amino acids. CDR1 and CDR2 from the germline V gene are MNHEY and SMNVEV (reference sequence). The V gene lost 4 bases and the J gene lost 2 bases, with 6 bases spanning the gap. CDR3 bases: TGTGCCAGCAGTTCAACACCCTACGAGCAGTACTTC. Its translation is CASSSTPYEQYF.

CDR3 loop: CASSASGTGVGYTF. The CDR3 nucleotides are TGTGCCAGCAGCGCTTCCGGGACAGGGGTCGGCTACACCTTC. V gene TRBV9 combines with J gene TRBJ1-2; TRBD1 aligns across 10 bases. Germline lookup yields CDR1 SGDLS and CDR2 YYNGEE. The J segment lost 8 bases and the V segment lost 3 bases, leaving 7 bases of the junction unmatched. The CDR3 contains 14 residues.

The rearrangement joins TRBV28 to TRBJ2-4; D tentatively reads TRBD1 or TRBD2 (5 bases each). CDR1 and CDR2 from the germline V gene are MDHEN and SYDVKM. This CDR3 has 14 residues. Between the trimmed V and J ends, which lost 2 bases and 8 bases, there was a span of 13 bases. The CDR3 reads CASSLGAGTDIQYF. The CDR3 DNA reads TGTGCCAGCAGTTTAGGGGCAGGGACGGACATTCAGTACTTC.

About this clone itself: Within the sample, other DNA sequences also encode this same CDR3. As DNA, the CDR3 is TGTGCCAGCAGCCCAGGACTAGCGGGAGGTGACACCGGGGAGCTGTTTTTT. It specifies CASSPGLAGGDTGELFF. The chain employs TRBV7-9 and TRBJ2-2, with 14 bases lining up with TRBD2. The CDR3 runs 17 residues. V gave up 5 bases and J gave up 3 bases; unmatched junction bases: 5. From germline, CDR1 is SEHNR and CDR2 FQNEAQ (reference sequence).

The V and J genes are TRBV21-1 and TRBJ2-7; whether TRBD1, the table's D call, matches the DNA was not checked. TRBV21-1 is flagged as a pseudogene. The CDR3 spans 14 residues. The CDR3, as DNA: TGTGCCAGCAGCAAAGAACGTGGCAGGGGCGAGCAGTACTTC. Its translation is CASSKERGRGEQYF.

This chain links TRBV18 with TRBJ1-5; D gene uncertain. Germline V gene data show CDR1 as KGHSH and CDR2 as LQKENI. Trimming cost V 0 bases and J 4 bases, with 7 bases left between them. The CDR3 totals 14 residues. CDR3 residues: CASSPPASNQPQHF. CDR3 nucleotide sequence: TGTGCCAGCTCACCACCGGCCAGTAATCAGCCCCAGCATTTT. The complete variable domain, with remaining parts taken from reference TRBV18 and TRBJ1-5, reads NAGVMQNPRHLVRRRGQEARLRCSPMKGHSHVYWYRQLPEEGLKFMVYLQKENIIDESGMPKERFSAEFPKEGPSILRIQQVVRGDSAAYFCASSPPASNQPQHFGDGTRLSIL.

The chain employs TRBV10-1 and TRBJ2-7; tentatively, D is TRBD2 (7 bases). The CDR3 is 15 amino acids. V lost 5 bases to trimming and J lost 6 bases, with 20 bases between them. Looked up from germline, CDR1 is WNHNN and CDR2 is SYGVQD (reference sequence). In nucleotides, the CDR3 is TGCGCCAGCAGTAGGGGGGGCCGCCTCATGGGCGAGCAGTACTTC. Translation gives CASSRGGRLMGEQYF.

The chain couples TRBV2 to TRBJ2-5; D ambiguous. From germline, CDR1 is SNHLY and CDR2 FYNNEI. The CDR3 is made up of 15 amino acids. V gave up 7 bases and J gave up 2 bases, with 17 bases separating them. The CDR3 spells CASTQGRSVQETQYF. The CDR3 coding sequence is TGTGCCAGCACCCAAGGTCGGTCCGTGCAAGAGACCCAGTACTTC.